Sequencing of this T cell receptor (beta chain) was carried out in a study of neurological immune-mediated disorders. Study summary: Disease course was recorded as relapsing-remitting for some 30 and secondary progressive for about 9% of the roughly 35 multiple sclerosis patients. Regarding the study as a whole: The greatest degree of TCR clonal expansion was observed in HTLV-1-associated myelopathy, with the lowest in multiple sclerosis, below that of healthy controls.

The time point was: longitudinal time-point 3. The authors produced cDNA by 5'RACE using 10-nucleotide random UMIs. TCRdb re-called the 5' RACE reads through MiXCR, storing one row per CDR3 protein. The profile shows approximately 84,000 distinct CDR3 sequences, roughly 4.5% of them singletons. In its sample, this clonotype was seen many times. What it binds is unknown. The germline V gene has CDR1 SGHVS and CDR2 FQNEAQ. The CDR3 runs 14 residues. After removal of 0 bases from V and 4 bases from J, the junction contained 2 bases not matched to a gene. This rearrangement joins TRBV7-8 to TRBJ1-2; 7 bases align to TRBD1. The TCR was taken from a woman in her fifties or sixties with multiple sclerosis. Material for sequencing was PBMCs. The CDR3 loop is CASSLAGDSYGYTF. The CDR3 DNA reads as TGTGCCAGCAGCTTAGCGGGGGACAGCTATGGCTACACCTTC.